This T cell receptor (beta chain) was identified during a study of blood T cell repertoires in COVID-19 (dated by TCRdb to the early 2020s). Looking at the study overall: The collaborator samples originated in the United States, Italy and Spain and spanned the acute and convalescent phases of COVID-19. The samples were drawn from the first 160 participants of the ongoing ImmuneRACE study and from more than 1,000 subjects provided by 6 global collaborators. The prospective study material was composed of cDNA or gDNA derived from T cells, B-cell-depleted T cells, or PBMCs. The repertoires were released in a freely available public database meant as a resource for research on the immune response to SARS-CoV-2. Nearly every sample came with metadata listing a de-identified subject ID, COVID-19 status, age in years and sex. Where available, HLA class I and class II types were taken from metadata supplied by the sample provider and were not determined by assay-based typing. Deeply sampled blood TCRbeta repertoires from subjects exposed to, actively infected with, or recovered from COVID-19 were included in the dataset.

The immunoSEQ Assay, a bias-controlled multiplex PCR, was used to amplify TCRbeta CDR3 regions from genomic DNA. The paper's data handling went like this. Nucleated cell counts per sample were estimated from amplification of reference gene primers within the assay. Sequence reads were collapsed and filtered to measure the absolute abundance of every unique TCRbeta CDR3 rearrangement. For each sample, productive Simpson clonality was calculated as the square root of Simpson's diversity index over productive rearrangements. TCRdb carries this immuneACCESS record with in-frame sequences only. Its versions omit some clonotypes, under half of them owing to an unresolved V gene in the studies checked, with the rest unexplained. That table gives V, J and clone size, and the DNA gave D and trimming. The sample table lists around 250,000 clones, about 90% of them with a count of one. The top ten constitute approximately 1.2% of the sample.

On this clone itself: There is no known antigen for this receptor. The input lacks base qualities; no much larger clone sits a single base away.

Participants in the prospective study were aged about 18 to 95 years, lived in 20 to 30 United States geographic areas, and enrolled through a virtual design. In the prospective study, cohorts were assigned on the basis of participant-reported clinical history obtained from a screening survey and a study questionnaire. In the prospective study, whole blood, serum and a nasopharyngeal or oropharyngeal swab were collected from each participant by mobile phlebotomists. Over a roughly two-month period, participants in the prospective study had the option of providing additional blood draws and questionnaires. Blood samples from the prospective study were shipped frozen or at room temperature prior to DNA extraction. CDR1 and CDR2 are read off the germline V gene (reference sequence) as LGHDT and YNNKEL. The CDR3 goes from the cysteine to the phenylalanine over 16 residues. Only the CDR3 DNA stays, 48 bases, in frame from base 1. Deletion took 4 bases off V and 4 bases off J, with a span of 17 bases between the germline ends.

Results the study describes overall, beyond this receptor: The quantity of clinical and demographic metadata differed by source and by participant and was supplied without curation.

Sequenced input: PBMCs or T cells enriched from blood (not recorded which). Rearrangement joined TRBV3-1 (or the pseudogene TRBV3-2) to TRBJ2-1, with TRBD2 tentatively as D gene (6 bases match). This TCR was recovered from a human donor in a cohort exposed to, infected with or recovered from COVID-19 (not recorded which). The donor label of this sample is uncertain. Here is the DNA: TGTGCCAGCAGCCCGCTAGCGTGGGACCTTTACAATGAGCAGTTCTTC. The encoded protein is CASSPLAWDLYNEQFF.